Here is one T cell receptor beta chain with its context. What it binds is unknown. This entry comes from a study of cytomegalovirus exposure and HLA in healthy donors. The study, taken as a whole, reports: In a later analysis, compared with equally common non-associated chains, HLA-associated beta chains were more expanded.

V lost 5 bases, J lost 1 base, and 8 bases stayed unmatched. The CDR3 runs to 16 residues. Germline CDR1 and CDR2: SGHVS and FNYEAQ. The PCR had 60 Vbeta and 13 Jbeta primers. As processed by the authors: Tens of millions of unique TCR beta chains, roughly 10 million shared, were counted in a later analysis. Measured with immunoSEQ multiplex PCR; TCRdb has only the in-frame clones, and not every one. Clone size and V and J calls were adopted from that table, with D and trimming inferred from the DNA. The sample consists of about 120,000 clones, around two thirds of them appearing once. Healthy individuals who donated bone marrow served as the donors.

Sequencing was done on a sample of PBMCs. This sequence was found in a woman aged 40 to 50 in good health and CMV-seropositive. The V and J genes are TRBV7-6 and TRBJ2-1; 7 bases are a match to TRBD2. The CDR3 sequence is CASSRLRGGSYNEQFF. As DNA, the CDR3 is TGTGCCAGCAGCCGACTAAGGGGAGGGTCCTACAATGAGCAGTTCTTC. Full variable domain (rest looked up from reference TRBV7-6 and TRBJ2-1): GAGVSQSPRYKVTKRGQDVALRCDPISGHVSLYWYRQALGQGPEFLTYFNYEAQQDKSGLPNDRFSAERPEGSISTLTIQRTEQRDSAMYRCASSRLRGGSYNEQFFGPGTRLTVL.